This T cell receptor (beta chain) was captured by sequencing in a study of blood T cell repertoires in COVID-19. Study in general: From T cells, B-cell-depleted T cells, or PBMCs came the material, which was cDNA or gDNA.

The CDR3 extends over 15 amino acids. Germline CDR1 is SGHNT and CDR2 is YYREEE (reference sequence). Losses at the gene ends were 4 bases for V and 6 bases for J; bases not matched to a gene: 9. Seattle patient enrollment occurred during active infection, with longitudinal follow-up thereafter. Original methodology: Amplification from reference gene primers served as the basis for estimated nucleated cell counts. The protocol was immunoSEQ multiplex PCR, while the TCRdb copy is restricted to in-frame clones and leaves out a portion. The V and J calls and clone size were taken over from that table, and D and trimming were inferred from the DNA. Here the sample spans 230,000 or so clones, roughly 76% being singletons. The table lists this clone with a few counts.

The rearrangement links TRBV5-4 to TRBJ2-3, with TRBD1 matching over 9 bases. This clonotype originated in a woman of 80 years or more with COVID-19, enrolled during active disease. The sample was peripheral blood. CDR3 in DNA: TGTGCCAGCAGCCCTCCGGGACAGGGCGGTGATACGCAGTATTTT. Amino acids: CASSPPGQGGDTQYF.